This T cell receptor (beta chain) is from a study of Graves' ophthalmopathy and Graves' hyperthyroidism. The authors amplified TCR beta CDR3 regions, and they did so from RNA transcripts for repertoire sequencing. The workflow started with a first-round RT-PCR run with HTBI primers and then moved on to a second-round multiplex PCR. TCRdb ran MiXCR on the multiplex PCR reads and lists one entry per CDR3 protein. The sample includes some 410,000 distinct CDR3 sequences, about 21% seen only once; the top ten take under 3%. The germline V gene has CDR1 SGHVS and CDR2 FQNEAQ. The ends were cut back, 7 bases at V and 2 bases at J, with 20 bases in the middle. The CDR3 is 16 amino acids. Findings and limits, study-wide: A classifier, a 13-signature model, separated ophthalmopathy from stable hyperthyroidism with approximately 88% sensitivity and 65% to 83% specificity.

Points on this clonotype: The antigen remains undetermined.

The chain uses TRBV7-8 and TRBJ2-5; maybe TRBD2 (6 bases). The sample was peripheral blood. The TCR comes from a woman between 18 and 29 years old with stable Graves' hyperthyroidism. CDR3 amino acids: CASNSPAGRAQETQYF. CDR3 DNA sequence: TGTGCCAGCAACTCCCCAGCCGGGAGAGCTCAAGAGACCCAGTACTTC.